A selection of T cell receptor beta chains follows, all from one sample in a study of cytomegalovirus exposure and HLA in healthy donors. Sequenced by immunoSEQ multiplex PCR; TCRdb stores in-frame clones only, minus some. Of roughly 180,000 clones in the sample, less than 90% were seen once. Material: PBMCs. All receptors derive from a girl between 10 and 17 years old in good health and CMV-seropositive. CDR3s include the opening cysteine and the closing phenylalanine or tryptophan. The D gene is left open where the match is weak. Expanded clones are given a class, and other clones once, few, many or no size at all.

V,J,D,size,CDR3,DNA
TRBV5-1,TRBJ1-1,-,-,CASSPTGSTEAFF,TGCGCCAGCAGCCCCACAGGGTCCACTGAAGCTTTCTTT
TRBV19,TRBJ2-5,-,-,CASSTGFQETQYF,TGTGCCAGTAGCACGGGATTCCAAGAGACCCAGTACTTC
TRBV7-9,TRBJ2-1,TRBD2,-,CASLGLLAGTRINEQFF,TGTGCCAGCTTGGGGTTGTTAGCGGGAACGAGGATCAATGAGCAGTTCTTC
TRBV19,TRBJ1-2,TRBD1,-,CASSRDRSNYGYTF,TGTGCCAGTAGTAGGGACAGATCGAACTATGGCTACACCTTC
TRBV6-1,TRBJ2-1,-,-,CASSEVTRDNEQFF,TGTGCCAGCAGTGAGGTCACCAGGGACAATGAGCAGTTCTTC
TRBV16,TRBJ1-1,-,-,CASSHSILTSEAFF,TGTGCCAGCAGCCATTCGATACTAACTAGTGAAGCTTTCTTT
TRBV30,TRBJ1-1,-,-,CAWSVPRGGRFTEAFF,TGTGCCTGGAGTGTTCCCCGGGGGGGGCGGTTCACTGAAGCTTTCTTT
TRBV6-4,TRBJ2-7,-,-,CASSDSRYDEDEQYF,TGTGCCAGCAGTGACTCGAGATACGACGAGGACGAGCAGTACTTC
TRBV7-9,TRBJ1-1,-,-,CASSLGVGVGENTEAFF,TGTGCCAGCAGCTTAGGGGTCGGGGTCGGGGAAAACACTGAAGCTTTCTTT
TRBV7-9,TRBJ2-5,TRBD1,-,CASSLRDSRETQYF,TGTGCCAGCAGCTTACGGGACAGTAGGGAGACCCAGTACTTC
TRBV6-6,TRBJ2-3,-,-,CASSFAGSGTQYF,TGTGCCAGCAGTTTCGCGGGCTCGGGTACGCAGTATTTT
TRBV27,TRBJ2-2,TRBD2,-,CASSFSGVTGELFF,TGTGCCAGCAGTTTTAGCGGGGTCACCGGGGAGCTGTTTTTT
TRBV11-2,TRBJ2-7,-,-,CASSHYGHRDPYEQYF,TGTGCCAGCAGCCATTACGGCCACAGGGATCCCTACGAGCAGTACTTC
TRBV6-4,TRBJ2-3,TRBD2,-,CASSEREGTTDTQYF,TGTGCCAGCAGTGAAAGGGAGGGGACCACAGATACGCAGTATTTT
TRBV9,TRBJ2-3,TRBD1,-,CASSAGTGVADTQYF,TGTGCCAGCAGCGCAGGGACAGGGGTGGCAGATACGCAGTATTTT
TRBV27,TRBJ1-5,-,-,CASSRRASRGNQPQHF,TGTGCCAGCAGTCGCAGGGCCTCTCGTGGCAATCAGCCCCAGCATTTT
TRBV11-1,TRBJ2-7,TRBD1,-,CASSSPRTGTHSYEQYF,TGTGCCAGCAGCTCCCCACGGACAGGGACCCACTCCTACGAGCAGTACTTC
TRBV5-6,TRBJ1-5,TRBD1,-,CASSLGTGGLRSNQPQHF,TGTGCCAGCAGCTTGGGGACAGGGGGGTTGCGGAGCAATCAGCCCCAGCATTTT
TRBV13,TRBJ2-2,-,once,CASRSTPGTVASNTGELFF,TGTGCCAGCAGATCGACCCCCGGGACTGTAGCCTCGAACACCGGGGAGCTGTTTTTT
TRBV18,TRBJ2-7,-,-,CASSSDRNSYEQYF,TGTGCCAGCTCTTCCGACAGGAACTCCTACGAGCAGTACTTC
TRBV7-9,TRBJ1-1,-,-,CSSSLEQGQAFF,TGTTCCAGCAGCTTAGAACAGGGCCAAGCTTTCTTT
TRBV29-1,TRBJ1-2,-,-,CSVGRRAGGYTF,TGCAGCGTTGGACGACGGGCGGGAGGCTACACCTTC
TRBV7-9,TRBJ2-2,TRBD2,-,CASSPGLVPGELFF,TGTGCCAGCAGCCCGGGACTAGTCCCCGGGGAGCTGTTTTTT
TRBV30,TRBJ1-5,-,-,CAWSASGQTSNQPQHF,TGTGCCTGGAGTGCATCAGGACAGACTAGCAATCAGCCCCAGCATTTT
TRBV4-1,TRBJ2-5,TRBD2,-,CASSQADGTTPETQYF,TGCGCCAGCAGCCAAGCCGACGGGACTACCCCAGAGACCCAGTACTTC
TRBV4-1,TRBJ1-2,-,-,CASSQEGAYGYTF,TGCGCCAGCAGCCAAGAGGGGGCCTATGGCTACACCTTC
TRBV5-1,TRBJ2-1,TRBD2,-,CASSSYNSGIYNEQFF,TGCGCCAGCAGCTCCTATAATAGCGGGATCTACAATGAGCAGTTCTTC
TRBV7-9,TRBJ2-7,TRBD2,-,CASSPGLAGEYEQYF,TGTGCCAGCAGCCCTGGACTAGCGGGAGAATACGAGCAGTACTTC
TRBV11-2,TRBJ2-4,TRBD1,-,CASSLDTTGANIQYF,TGTGCCAGCAGCTTAGATACGACAGGGGCAAACATTCAGTACTTC
TRBV29-1,TRBJ1-4,TRBD1,-,CSVPGTDEKLFF,TGCAGCGTCCCCGGGACAGACGAAAAACTGTTTTTT
TRBV19,TRBJ2-7,TRBD1,once,CASSTGDSSSYEQYF,TGTGCCAGTAGTACCGGGGACAGTTCTTCCTACGAGCAGTACTTC
TRBV2,TRBJ2-4,TRBD1,-,CASRGQLAKNIQYF,TGTGCCAGCAGGGGACAGTTAGCCAAAAACATTCAGTACTTC
TRBV15,TRBJ2-1,TRBD1,-,CATSRDRRGLNEQFF,TGTGCCACCAGCAGAGATCGCAGGGGGCTAAATGAGCAGTTCTTC
TRBV27,TRBJ2-5,TRBD1,-,CASSWDRGRETQYF,TGTGCCAGCAGTTGGGACAGGGGGCGAGAGACCCAGTACTTC
TRBV28,TRBJ1-2,-,-,CASTPTGEPNYGYTF,TGTGCCAGCACCCCGACGGGAGAGCCTAACTATGGCTACACCTTC
TRBV29-1,TRBJ2-1,TRBD1,-,CSPWDSSYNEQFF,TGCAGCCCTTGGGACAGTTCCTACAATGAGCAGTTCTTC
TRBV5-1,TRBJ1-3,TRBD1,few,CASSRTGGGQDGNTIYF,TGCGCCAGCAGTAGGACAGGGGGCGGTCAGGATGGAAACACCATATATTTT
TRBV19,TRBJ2-5,TRBD2,-,CASSITASGMGSQETQYF,TGTGCCAGTAGTATAACGGCTAGCGGGATGGGTAGTCAAGAGACCCAGTACTTC
TRBV18,TRBJ2-3,TRBD2,-,CASSPLPLAGVPDTQYF,TGTGCCAGCTCACCTCTCCCACTAGCGGGAGTACCAGATACGCAGTATTTT
TRBV6-4,TRBJ2-1,-,-,CARGVIYNEQFF,TGTGCCAGGGGAGTGATATACAATGAGCAGTTCTTC
TRBV4-2,TRBJ1-1,-,-,CASSQDPGERANTEAFF,TGTGCCAGCAGCCAAGATCCGGGTGAGAGGGCCAACACTGAAGCTTTCTTT
TRBV4-1,TRBJ1-5,-,-,CASSQDGGGDQPQHF,TGCGCCAGCAGCCAAGACGGCGGGGGGGATCAGCCCCAGCATTTT
TRBV2,TRBJ2-1,TRBD1,once,CASSLGQGNNEQFF,TGTGCCAGCAGCCTAGGACAGGGGAACAATGAGCAGTTCTTC
TRBV10-1,TRBJ2-1,-,-,CASGPGAAYNEQFF,TGCGCCAGCGGCCCCGGAGCGGCATACAATGAGCAGTTCTTC
TRBV11-3,TRBJ2-1,TRBD1,-,CASSLDRGDNEQFF,TGTGCCAGCAGCTTGGACAGGGGCGATAATGAGCAGTTCTTC
TRBV2,TRBJ2-7,TRBD2,-,CASSDQLAGGSEQYF,TGTGCCAGCAGTGACCAACTAGCGGGAGGAAGCGAGCAGTACTTC
TRBV29-1,TRBJ2-5,TRBD1,-,CSVTGGLETQYF,TGCAGCGTTACAGGGGGCCTGGAGACCCAGTACTTC